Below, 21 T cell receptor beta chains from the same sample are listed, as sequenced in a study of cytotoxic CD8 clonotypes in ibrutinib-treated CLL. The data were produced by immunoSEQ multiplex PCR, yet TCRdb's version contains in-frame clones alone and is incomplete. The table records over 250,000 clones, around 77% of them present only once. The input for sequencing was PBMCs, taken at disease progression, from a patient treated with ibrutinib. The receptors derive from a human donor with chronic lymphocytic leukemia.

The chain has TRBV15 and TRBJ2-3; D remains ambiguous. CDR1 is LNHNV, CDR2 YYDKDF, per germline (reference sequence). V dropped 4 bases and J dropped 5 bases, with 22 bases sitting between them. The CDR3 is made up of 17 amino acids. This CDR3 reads CATSKGSLGRPQDTQYF. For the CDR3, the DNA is TGTGCCACCAGCAAGGGCTCGCTGGGCAGGCCGCAAGATACGCAGTATTTT.

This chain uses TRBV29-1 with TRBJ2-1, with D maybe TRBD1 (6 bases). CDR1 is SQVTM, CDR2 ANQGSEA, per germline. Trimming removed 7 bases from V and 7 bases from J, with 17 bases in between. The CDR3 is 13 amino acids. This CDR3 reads CSAVRDNLNEQFF. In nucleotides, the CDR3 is TGCAGCGCAGTCCGGGACAACCTAAATGAGCAGTTCTTC.

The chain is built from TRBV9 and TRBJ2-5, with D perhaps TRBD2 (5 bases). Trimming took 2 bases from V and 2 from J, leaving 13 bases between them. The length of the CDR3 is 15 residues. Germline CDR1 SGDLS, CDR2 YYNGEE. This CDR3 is CASSVSSSLQETQYF. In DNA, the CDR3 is TGTGCCAGCAGCGTTTCTAGCAGCCTACAAGAGACCCAGTACTTC.

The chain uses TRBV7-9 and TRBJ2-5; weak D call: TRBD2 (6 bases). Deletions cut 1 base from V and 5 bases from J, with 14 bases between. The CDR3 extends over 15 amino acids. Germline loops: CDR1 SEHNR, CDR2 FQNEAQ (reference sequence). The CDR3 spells CASSLGPVGGETQYF. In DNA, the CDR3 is TGTGCCAGCAGCTTAGGACCCGTCGGAGGGGAGACCCAGTACTTC.

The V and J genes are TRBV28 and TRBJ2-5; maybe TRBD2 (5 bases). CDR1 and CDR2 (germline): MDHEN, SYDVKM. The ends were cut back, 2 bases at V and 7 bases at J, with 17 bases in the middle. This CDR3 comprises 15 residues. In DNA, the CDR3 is TGTGCCAGCAGTTTAGAATCGAAAATCGGAGGGACCCAGTACTTC. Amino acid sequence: CASSLESKIGGTQYF.

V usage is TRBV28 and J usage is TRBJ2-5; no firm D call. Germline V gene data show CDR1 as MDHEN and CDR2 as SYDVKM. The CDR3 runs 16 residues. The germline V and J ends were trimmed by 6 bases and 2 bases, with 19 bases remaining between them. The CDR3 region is CASRPRPRYIQETQYF. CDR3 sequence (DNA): TGTGCCAGCAGGCCTCGTCCTAGGTATATACAAGAGACCCAGTACTTC.

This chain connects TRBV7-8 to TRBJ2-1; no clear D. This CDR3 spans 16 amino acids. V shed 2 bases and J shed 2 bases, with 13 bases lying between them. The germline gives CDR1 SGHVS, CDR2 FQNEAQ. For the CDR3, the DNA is TGTGCCAGCAGCTTATGGGTCAGGAGTGCCTACAATGAGCAGTTCTTC. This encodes CASSLWVRSAYNEQFF.

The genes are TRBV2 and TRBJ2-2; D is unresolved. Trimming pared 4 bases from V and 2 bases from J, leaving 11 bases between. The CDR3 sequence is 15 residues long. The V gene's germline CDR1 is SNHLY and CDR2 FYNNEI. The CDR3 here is CASSVWGSNTGELFF. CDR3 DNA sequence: TGTGCCAGCAGTGTCTGGGGTTCCAACACCGGGGAGCTGTTTTTT.

Written as DNA, the CDR3 is TGTGCCAGCAGCTTAATTGGACTGGGGAAGGCCTACGAGCAGTACTTC. It is translated as CASSLIGLGKAYEQYF. The rearrangement uses TRBV5-6 and TRBJ2-7; maybe TRBD2 (5 bases). CDR1 and CDR2 from the germline V gene are SGHDT and YYEEEE. V was cut by 2 bases and J by 2 bases, with 17 bases left in between. This CDR3 is built from 16 residues.

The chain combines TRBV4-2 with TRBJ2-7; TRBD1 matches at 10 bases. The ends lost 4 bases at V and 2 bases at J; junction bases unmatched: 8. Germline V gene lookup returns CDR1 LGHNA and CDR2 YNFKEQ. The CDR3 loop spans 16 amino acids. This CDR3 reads CASSRTGTGDPYEQYF. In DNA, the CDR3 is TGTGCCAGCAGCCGGACCGGGACAGGGGACCCCTACGAGCAGTACTTC.

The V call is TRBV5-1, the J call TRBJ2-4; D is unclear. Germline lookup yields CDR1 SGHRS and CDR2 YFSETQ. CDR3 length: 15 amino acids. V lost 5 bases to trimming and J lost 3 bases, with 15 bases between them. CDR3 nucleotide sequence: TGCGCCAGCAGTCGTAATTCGGAGTTCAAAAACATTCAGTACTTC. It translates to CASSRNSEFKNIQYF. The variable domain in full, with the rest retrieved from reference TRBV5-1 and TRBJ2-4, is KAGVTQTPRYLIKTRGQQVTLSCSPISGHRSVSWYQQTPGQGLQFLFEYFSETQRNKGNFPGRFSGRQFSNSRSEMNVSTLELGDSALYLCASSRNSEFKNIQYFGAGTRLSVL.

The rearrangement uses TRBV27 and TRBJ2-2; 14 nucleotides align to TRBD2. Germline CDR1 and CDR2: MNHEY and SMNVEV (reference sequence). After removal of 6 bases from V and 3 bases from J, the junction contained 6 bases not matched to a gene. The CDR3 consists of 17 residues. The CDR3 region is CASSLTSGRADTGELFF. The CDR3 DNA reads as TGTGCCAGCAGCCTGACTAGCGGGAGGGCCGACACCGGGGAGCTGTTTTTT.

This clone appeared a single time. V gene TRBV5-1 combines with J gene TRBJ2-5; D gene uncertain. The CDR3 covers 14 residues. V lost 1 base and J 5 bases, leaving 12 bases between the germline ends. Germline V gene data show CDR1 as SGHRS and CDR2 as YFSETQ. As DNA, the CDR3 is TGCGCCAGCAGCTTGATGATCCTGGGGGAGACCCAGTACTTC. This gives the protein CASSLMILGETQYF.

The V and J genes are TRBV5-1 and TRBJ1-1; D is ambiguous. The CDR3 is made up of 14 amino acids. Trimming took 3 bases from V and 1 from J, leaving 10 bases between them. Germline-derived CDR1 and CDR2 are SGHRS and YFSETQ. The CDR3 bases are TGCGCCAGCAGCTGGGTCCTAGGGAACACTGAAGCTTTCTTT. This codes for CASSWVLGNTEAFF.

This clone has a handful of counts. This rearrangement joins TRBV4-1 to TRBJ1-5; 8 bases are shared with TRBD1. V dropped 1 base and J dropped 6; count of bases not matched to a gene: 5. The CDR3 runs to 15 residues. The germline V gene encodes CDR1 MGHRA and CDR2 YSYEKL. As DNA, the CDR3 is TGCGCCAGCAGCCAAGTAGCAGGGGGCTCTCAGCCCCAGCATTTT. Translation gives CASSQVAGGSQPQHF.

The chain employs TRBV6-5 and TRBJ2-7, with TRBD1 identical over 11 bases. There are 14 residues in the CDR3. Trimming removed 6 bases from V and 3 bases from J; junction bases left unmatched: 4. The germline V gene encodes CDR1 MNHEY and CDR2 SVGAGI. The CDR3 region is CASSRTGGNYEQYF. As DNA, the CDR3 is TGTGCCAGCAGCAGGACAGGGGGCAACTACGAGCAGTACTTC.

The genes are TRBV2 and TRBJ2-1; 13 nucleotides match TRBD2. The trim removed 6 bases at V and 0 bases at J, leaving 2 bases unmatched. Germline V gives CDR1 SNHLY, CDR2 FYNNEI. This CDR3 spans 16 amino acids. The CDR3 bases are TGTGCCAGCAGGCGGACTAGCGGGAGCTCCTACAATGAGCAGTTCTTC. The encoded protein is CASRRTSGSSYNEQFF.

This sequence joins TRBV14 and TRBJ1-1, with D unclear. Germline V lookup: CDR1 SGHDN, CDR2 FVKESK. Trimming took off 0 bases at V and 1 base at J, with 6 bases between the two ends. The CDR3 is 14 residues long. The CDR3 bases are TGTGCCAGCAGCCAAGATTCAGAGAACACTGAAGCTTTCTTT. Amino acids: CASSQDSENTEAFF.

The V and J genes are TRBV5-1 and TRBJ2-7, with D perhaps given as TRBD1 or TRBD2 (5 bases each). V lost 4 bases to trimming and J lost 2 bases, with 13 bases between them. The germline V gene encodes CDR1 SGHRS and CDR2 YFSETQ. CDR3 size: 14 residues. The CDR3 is CASSQGVWAYEQYF. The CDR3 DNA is TGCGCCAGCAGCCAGGGAGTGTGGGCCTACGAGCAGTACTTC. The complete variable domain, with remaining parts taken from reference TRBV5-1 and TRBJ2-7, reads KAGVTQTPRYLIKTRGQQVTLSCSPISGHRSVSWYQQTPGQGLQFLFEYFSETQRNKGNFPGRFSGRQFSNSRSEMNVSTLELGDSALYLCASSQGVWAYEQYFGPGTRLTVT.

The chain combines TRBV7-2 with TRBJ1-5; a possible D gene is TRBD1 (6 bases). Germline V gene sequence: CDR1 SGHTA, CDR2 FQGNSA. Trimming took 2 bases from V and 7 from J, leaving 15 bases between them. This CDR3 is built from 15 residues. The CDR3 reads CASSLYSGVEQPQHF. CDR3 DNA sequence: TGTGCCAGCAGCTTATATTCAGGGGTAGAACAGCCCCAGCATTTT.

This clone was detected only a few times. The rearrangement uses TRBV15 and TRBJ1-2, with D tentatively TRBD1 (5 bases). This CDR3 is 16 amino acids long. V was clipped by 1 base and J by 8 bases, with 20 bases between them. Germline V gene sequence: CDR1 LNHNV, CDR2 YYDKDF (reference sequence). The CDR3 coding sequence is TGTGCCACCAGCAGAGGAGGGGAGGACTGGCTCGTGGGCTACACCTTC. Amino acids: CATSRGGEDWLVGYTF.